This T cell receptor (beta chain) was profiled in a study of identical twins. TCRdb redid the calling of the 5' RACE reads with MiXCR, one entry per CDR3 protein. The sample records approximately 260,000 distinct CDR3 sequences, over 12% being singletons. The sequenced material came from memory (CD45RO+) T cells sorted from blood. The clonotype comes from a woman under 30 in good health.

The CDR3 here is CATSGLSYGYTF. CDR3 in DNA: TGTGCCACCAGTGGGTTAAGTTATGGCTACACCTTC. The chain employs TRBV15 and TRBJ1-2, with D unresolved. CDR1 and CDR2 (germline): LNHNV, YYDKDF (reference sequence). The CDR3 is 12 residues long. The V gene lost 6 bases and the J gene lost 5 bases, with 10 bases spanning the gap.